This entry concerns a single T cell receptor beta chain. TCRdb's copy holds only in-frame clones and misses some; the assay was immunoSEQ multiplex PCR. The data show 300,000 to 350,000 clones, with 75% to 90% seen just once and approximately 2.2% held by the top ten. These data belong to a study of blood T cell repertoires in COVID-19. Study-wide context: COVID-19 samples from acute and convalescent phases originated in the United States, Italy and Spain.

Germline loops: CDR1 SGHRS, CDR2 YFSETQ. V gave up 0 bases and J gave up 6 bases; unmatched junction bases: 2. CDR3 length: 15 residues. The source material was peripheral blood. This TCR was recovered from a young man with active or convalescent COVID-19. The chain joins TRBV5-1 to TRBJ2-1, with 11 bases identical to TRBD2. CDR3 amino acids: CASSLELAGANEQFF. CDR3 coding DNA: TGCGCCAGCAGCTTGGAACTAGCGGGAGCCAATGAGCAGTTCTTC.